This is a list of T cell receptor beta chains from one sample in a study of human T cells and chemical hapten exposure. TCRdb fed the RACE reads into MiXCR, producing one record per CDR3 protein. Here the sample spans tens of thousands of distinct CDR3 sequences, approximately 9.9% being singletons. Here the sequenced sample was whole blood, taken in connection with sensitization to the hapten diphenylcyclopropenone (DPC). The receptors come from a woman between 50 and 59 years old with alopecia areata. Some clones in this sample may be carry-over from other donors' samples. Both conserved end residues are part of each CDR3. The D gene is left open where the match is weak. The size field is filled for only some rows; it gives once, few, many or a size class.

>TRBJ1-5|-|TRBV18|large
CASSPQGYYQPQHF
TGTGCCAGCTCACCCCAGGGGTATTATCAGCCCCAGCATTTT
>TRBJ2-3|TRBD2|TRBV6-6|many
CASRPGLAGTSTDTQYF
TGTGCCAGCAGGCCCGGACTAGCGGGGACTAGCACAGATACGCAGTATTTT
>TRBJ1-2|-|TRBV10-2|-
CASSVKTGNGGYTF
TGCGCCAGCAGTGTCAAGACAGGCAATGGCGGCTACACCTTC
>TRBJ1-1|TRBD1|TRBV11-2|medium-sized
CASSLWTGEGAEAFF
TGTGCCAGCAGCTTATGGACAGGGGAAGGAGCTGAAGCTTTCTTT
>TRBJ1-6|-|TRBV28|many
CASRRDPRSYNSPLHF
TGTGCCAGCCGCCGGGACCCCCGCTCCTATAATTCACCCCTCCACTTT
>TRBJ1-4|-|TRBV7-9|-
CASSPGEINEKLFF
TGTGCCAGCAGCCCCGGGGAGATTAATGAAAAACTGTTTTTT
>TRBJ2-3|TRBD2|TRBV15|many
CATSRGSGTGGTDTQYF
TGTGCCACCAGCAGAGGAAGCGGGACCGGGGGCACAGATACGCAGTATTTT
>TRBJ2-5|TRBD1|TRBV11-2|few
CASSSTQGGETQYF
TGTGCCAGCAGTTCCACACAGGGGGGAGAGACCCAGTACTTC
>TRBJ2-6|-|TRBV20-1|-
CSARDRAGSGANVLTF
TGCAGTGCTAGAGATCGGGCAGGGAGTGGGGCCAACGTCCTGACTTTC
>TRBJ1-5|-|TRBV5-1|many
CASSLDSGGQPQHF
TGCGCCAGCAGCTTGGACAGTGGAGGTCAGCCCCAGCATTTT
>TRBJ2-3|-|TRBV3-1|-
CASSLRRGRATDTQYF
TGTGCCAGCAGCCTTCGACGGGGAAGGGCGACAGATACGCAGTATTTT
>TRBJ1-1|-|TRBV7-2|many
CASSLAEGLGTEAFF
TGTGCCAGCAGCTTAGCGGAGGGGCTGGGTACTGAAGCTTTCTTT
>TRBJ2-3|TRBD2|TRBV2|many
CAGKRERYPDTQYF
TGTGCCGGGAAGCGGGAGAGGTACCCAGATACGCAGTATTTT